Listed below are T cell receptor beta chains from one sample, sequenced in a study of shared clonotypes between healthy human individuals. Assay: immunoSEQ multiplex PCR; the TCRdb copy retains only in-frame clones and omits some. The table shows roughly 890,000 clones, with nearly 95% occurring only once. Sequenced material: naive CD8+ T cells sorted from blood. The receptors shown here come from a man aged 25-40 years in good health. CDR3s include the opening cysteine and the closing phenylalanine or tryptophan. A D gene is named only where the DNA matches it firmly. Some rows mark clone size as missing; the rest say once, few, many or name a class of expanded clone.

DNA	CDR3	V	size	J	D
TGTGCCAGCAGTTTGGTGGGAGTGGGGCAGCCCCAGCATTTT	CASSLVGVGQPQHF	TRBV27	NA	TRBJ1-5	NA
TGTGCCAGCAGCCCCGGGACAGGGGGCAACACAGATACGCAGTATTTT	CASSPGTGGNTDTQYF	TRBV7-9	NA	TRBJ2-3	TRBD1
TGTGCCAGCAGGGGTCCCGGGCATCTGCCCTCCTACGAGCAGTACTTC	CASRGPGHLPSYEQYF	TRBV27	NA	TRBJ2-7	NA
TGTGCCACCCGACGGGCGGGTGTTTTCGGGGAGCTGTTTTTT	CATRRAGVFGELFF	TRBV11-2	NA	TRBJ2-2	NA
TGTGCCAGCAGCTCCGAATACAATGAGCAGTTCTTC	CASSSEYNEQFF	TRBV11-3	NA	TRBJ2-1	NA
TGTGCCAGCAAGTTCGGGGCTAGCGGGAACCATTACTCCTACAATGAGCAGTTCTTC	CASKFGASGNHYSYNEQFF	TRBV28	NA	TRBJ2-1	TRBD2
TGTGCCAGCAGCTTAATAGGACAGGTGGATGAAAAACTGTTTTTT	CASSLIGQVDEKLFF	TRBV7-9	NA	TRBJ1-4	TRBD1
TGTGCCAGCAGTCATACCACCGGGGGCGCCTACGAGCAGTACTTC	CASSHTTGGAYEQYF	TRBV6-5	NA	TRBJ2-7	NA
TGCAGCGTTACAAAGATGAACACTGAAGCTTTCTTT	CSVTKMNTEAFF	TRBV29-1	NA	TRBJ1-1	NA
TGTGCCAGCAGCGAGGGGGGGAACTCCTACAATGAGCAGTTCTTC	CASSEGGNSYNEQFF	TRBV7-2	NA	TRBJ2-1	NA
TGTGCCAGCAGCTTAGCTCAGGGAACTAGCACAGATACGCAGTATTTT	CASSLAQGTSTDTQYF	TRBV7-9	NA	TRBJ2-3	NA
TGTGCCAGCAGCCGGACTAGCGGGAGGGCTGATGAGCAGTTCTTC	CASSRTSGRADEQFF	TRBV7-9	NA	TRBJ2-1	TRBD2
TGTGCCAGCAGCTTAAACGGGGCCGCCTACAATGAGCAGTTCTTC	CASSLNGAAYNEQFF	TRBV7-3	NA	TRBJ2-1	NA
TGTGCCAGCCGGCGAAGGGCAGCGGAGTACAATGAGCAGTTCTTC	CASRRRAAEYNEQFF	TRBV6-1	few	TRBJ2-1	NA
TGTGCCAGCAGCCAAGTTACGACAGGGGGCGACGAGCAGTACTTC	CASSQVTTGGDEQYF	TRBV14	NA	TRBJ2-7	TRBD1
TGTGCCAGCAGCTTTAGGGGACGGTCCTACGAGCAGTACTTC	CASSFRGRSYEQYF	TRBV7-8	NA	TRBJ2-7	NA
TGTGCCAGCAGCTCACCCCACAACACTGAAGCTTTCTTT	CASSSPHNTEAFF	TRBV7-9	NA	TRBJ1-1	NA
TGTGCCAGCAGCTTAGGTAGCGGAGGACCCTACAATGAGCAGTTCTTC	CASSLGSGGPYNEQFF	TRBV5-6	NA	TRBJ2-1	NA
TGTGCCAGCAGCGGACAGGGTTCTGGGGCCAACGTCCTGACTTTC	CASSGQGSGANVLTF	TRBV7-6	NA	TRBJ2-6	TRBD1
TGCGCCAGCAGCCAAGAGACTTCCGGGGCCTATGGCTACACCTTC	CASSQETSGAYGYTF	TRBV4-3	few	TRBJ1-2	NA
TGTGCCAGCACCGGACTCGGGGACGGAGGTGAAATTCAGTACTTC	CASTGLGDGGEIQYF	TRBV27	NA	TRBJ2-4	NA
TGTGCCAGCAGCTTGTTGGGGGGACTTAATGAAAAACTGTTTTTT	CASSLLGGLNEKLFF	TRBV7-6	NA	TRBJ1-4	NA
TGTGCATCGACCCCGGATCATTATGGCTACACCTTC	CASTPDHYGYTF	TRBV10-3	NA	TRBJ1-2	NA
TGTGCCAGCGGCAGGACGTCCTACGAGCAGTACTTC	CASGRTSYEQYF	TRBV27	NA	TRBJ2-7	NA
TGCGCCAGCTCCGGGACAAACTACAATGAGCAGTTCTTC	CASSGTNYNEQFF	TRBV5-1	NA	TRBJ2-1	NA
TGTGCCAGCAGCACCCCATGGTGGCGGAGACTCACAGATACGCAGTATTTT	CASSTPWWRRLTDTQYF	TRBV21-1	once	TRBJ2-3	NA
TGTGCCAGCAGTTACTCGACAGGGTGGGGCTACACCTTC	CASSYSTGWGYTF	TRBV6-5	NA	TRBJ1-2	TRBD1
TGTGCCAGCAGCCCGAAGGGGCAGGGAGCTGGAAACACCATATATTTT	CASSPKGQGAGNTIYF	TRBV5-8	NA	TRBJ1-3	NA
TGCGCCAGCAGCCAAGTGAGTGGTACCGGGGCCAACGTCCTGACTTTC	CASSQVSGTGANVLTF	TRBV4-3	NA	TRBJ2-6	NA
TGTGCCAGCAGTCAGGACAGGGCTGCTGTAGATGAGCAGTTCTTC	CASSQDRAAVDEQFF	TRBV28	NA	TRBJ2-1	TRBD1
TGTGCCACCAGCAAGAGGGACGGGACCTACGAGCAGTACTTC	CATSKRDGTYEQYF	TRBV15	NA	TRBJ2-7	NA
TGTGCCAGCAGTTTAGGGACTGCTAATGAAAAACTGTTTTTT	CASSLGTANEKLFF	TRBV27	NA	TRBJ1-4	NA
TGCGCCAGCAGCACCCGTGGGGTCGGAGGATACGAGCAGTACTTC	CASSTRGVGGYEQYF	TRBV5-1	NA	TRBJ2-7	NA
TGTGCCAGCAGTCCTGGATTGGGCAATCAGCCCCAGCATTTT	CASSPGLGNQPQHF	TRBV27	NA	TRBJ1-5	NA
TGTGCCAGCAGCGTAGACACAGGGGGCTCCTACGAGCAGTACTTC	CASSVDTGGSYEQYF	TRBV9	NA	TRBJ2-7	TRBD1
TGTGCCAGCAGCTTTACCGTAGGTTCTGAGCAGTTCTTC	CASSFTVGSEQFF	TRBV7-6	NA	TRBJ2-1	NA
TGTGCCAGCAGCTTAGGTTCGGGGGAGCAGTACTTC	CASSLGSGEQYF	TRBV11-2	NA	TRBJ2-7	NA
TGTGCCAGTAGTATAGCCCGGGACAGGGTCTACGAGCAGTACTTC	CASSIARDRVYEQYF	TRBV19	NA	TRBJ2-7	TRBD1
TGTGCCAGCAGCTTCGGCAGGGTGTACGAGCAGTACTTC	CASSFGRVYEQYF	TRBV7-2	NA	TRBJ2-7	NA
TGTGCCAGCTTCTCCGGGACTAGCGGGAGGAGCTACAACACCGGGGAGCTGTTTTTT	CASFSGTSGRSYNTGELFF	TRBV2	NA	TRBJ2-2	TRBD2
TGTGCCTGGAGTATGACAATTGAAGCTTTCTTT	CAWSMTIEAFF	TRBV30	NA	TRBJ1-1	NA
TGTGCCAGCAGCTTACTTGGGCAAAGTGAGCAGTTCTTC	CASSLLGQSEQFF	TRBV7-3	NA	TRBJ2-1	NA
TGTGCCTGGACCTTAGGACTAGCGGGAGCCTATGAGCAGTTCTTC	CAWTLGLAGAYEQFF	TRBV30	NA	TRBJ2-1	TRBD2
TGTGCCAGCAGTTTATCGGAAGGGACCCTCTCCTACGAGCAGTACTTC	CASSLSEGTLSYEQYF	TRBV27	NA	TRBJ2-7	NA
TGTGCCAGCAGCCAAGGTTTGGGAGGTACCTACGAGCAGTACTTC	CASSQGLGGTYEQYF	TRBV4-2	NA	TRBJ2-7	NA
TGTGCCAGCAGCTCTTTCAGCTCCTACGAGCAGTACTTC	CASSSFSSYEQYF	TRBV7-9	few	TRBJ2-7	NA
TGTGCCAGCAGCACCCGGACAGGGAATCTCTACACCTTC	CASSTRTGNLYTF	TRBV9	NA	TRBJ1-2	TRBD1
TGTGCGATCGGGTCAGCGGGAGGGGGCAACACCGGGGAGCTGTTTTTT	CAIGSAGGGNTGELFF	TRBV10-3	NA	TRBJ2-2	TRBD2
TGTGCCAGCAGCGTAGGAAGGGGGAGCAATCAGCCCCAGCATTTT	CASSVGRGSNQPQHF	TRBV9	NA	TRBJ1-5	NA
TGCGCCAGCAGCCAAGGTATGAACAGTAATGAAAAACTGTTTTTT	CASSQGMNSNEKLFF	TRBV4-1	NA	TRBJ1-4	NA
TGTGCCTGGAGTACACTAGCGGGAGGAAGTCGTTACGAGCAGTACTTC	CAWSTLAGGSRYEQYF	TRBV30	NA	TRBJ2-7	TRBD2
TGTGCCAGCAGTGAAGCCGAACAGGGATGGAGCAATCAGCCCCAGCATTTT	CASSEAEQGWSNQPQHF	TRBV2	NA	TRBJ1-5	NA
TGTGCCAGCAGCGTATACAATGTAGGACAAAGTCGGGCCAACGTCCTGACTTTC	CASSVYNVGQSRANVLTF	TRBV12-1	once	TRBJ2-6	NA
TGTGCCAGCAGCTCGGGGTGGGGAGCAGAGACCCAGTACTTC	CASSSGWGAETQYF	TRBV9	once	TRBJ2-5	NA
TGTGCCAGTTGGAGGGGGGGGAGCACAGATACGCAGTATTTT	CASWRGGSTDTQYF	TRBV6-1	NA	TRBJ2-3	NA